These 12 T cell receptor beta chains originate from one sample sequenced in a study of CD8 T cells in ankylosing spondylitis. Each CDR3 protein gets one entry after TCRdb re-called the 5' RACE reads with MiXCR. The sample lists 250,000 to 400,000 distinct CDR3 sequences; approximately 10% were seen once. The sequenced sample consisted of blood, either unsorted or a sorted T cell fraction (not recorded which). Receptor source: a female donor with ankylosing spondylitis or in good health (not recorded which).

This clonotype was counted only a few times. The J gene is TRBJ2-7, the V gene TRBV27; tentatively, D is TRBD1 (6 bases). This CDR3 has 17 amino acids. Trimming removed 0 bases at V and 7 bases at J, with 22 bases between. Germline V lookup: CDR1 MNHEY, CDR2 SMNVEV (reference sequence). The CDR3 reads CASSLSERQAVSGEQYF. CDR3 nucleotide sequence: TGTGCCAGCAGTTTATCGGAAAGACAGGCCGTTTCTGGGGAGCAGTACTTC.

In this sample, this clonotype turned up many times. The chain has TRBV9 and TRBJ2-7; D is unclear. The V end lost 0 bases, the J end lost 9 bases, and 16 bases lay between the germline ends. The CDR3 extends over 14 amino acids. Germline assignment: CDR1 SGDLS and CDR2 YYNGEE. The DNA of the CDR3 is TGTGCCAGCAGCGTAGATCACTCCCTTACGCGGCAGTACTTC. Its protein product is CASSVDHSLTRQYF. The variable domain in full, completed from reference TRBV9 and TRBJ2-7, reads DSGVTQTPKHLITATGQRVTLRCSPRSGDLSVYWYQQSLDQGLQFLIQYYNGEERAKGNILERFSAQQFPDLHSELNLSSLELGDSALYFCASSVDHSLTRQYFGPGTRLTVT.

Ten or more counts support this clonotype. The CDR3 DNA sequence: TGCAGTGCTAGAGAGCTAGCGGGGGTTCGATACGAGCAGTACTTC. Residues: CSARELAGVRYEQYF. V gene TRBV20-1 combines with J gene TRBJ2-7; 10 bases match TRBD2. The CDR3 has 15 amino acids. Germline CDR1 is DFQATT and CDR2 is SNEGSKA (reference sequence). V was pared by 0 bases and J by 4 bases, with 6 bases of the junction left unmatched.

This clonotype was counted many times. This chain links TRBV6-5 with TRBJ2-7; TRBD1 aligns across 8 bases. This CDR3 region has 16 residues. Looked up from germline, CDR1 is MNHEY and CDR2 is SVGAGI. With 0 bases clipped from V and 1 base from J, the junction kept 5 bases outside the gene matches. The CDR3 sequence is CASSYSYRGLSYEQYF. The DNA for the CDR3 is TGTGCCAGCAGTTACTCCTACAGGGGGTTATCCTACGAGCAGTACTTC.

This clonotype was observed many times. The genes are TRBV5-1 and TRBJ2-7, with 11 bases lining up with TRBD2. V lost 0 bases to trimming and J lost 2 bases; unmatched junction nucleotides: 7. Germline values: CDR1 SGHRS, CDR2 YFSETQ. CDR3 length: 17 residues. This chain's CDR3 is CASSLARTSGFTYEQYF. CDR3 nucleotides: TGCGCCAGCAGCTTGGCCCGGACTAGCGGGTTTACCTACGAGCAGTACTTC.

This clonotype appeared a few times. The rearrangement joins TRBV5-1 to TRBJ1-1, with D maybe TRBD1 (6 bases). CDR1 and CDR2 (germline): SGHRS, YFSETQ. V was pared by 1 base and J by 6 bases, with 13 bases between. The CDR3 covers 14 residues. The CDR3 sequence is CASSLTEGGPEAFF. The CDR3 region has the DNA TGCGCCAGCAGCTTGACGGAGGGGGGGCCTGAAGCTTTCTTT.

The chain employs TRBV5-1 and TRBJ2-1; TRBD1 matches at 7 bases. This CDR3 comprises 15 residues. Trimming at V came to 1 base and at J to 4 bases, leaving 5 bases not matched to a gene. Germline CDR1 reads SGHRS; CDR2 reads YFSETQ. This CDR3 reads CASSLQGGAYNEQFF. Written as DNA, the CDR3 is TGCGCCAGCAGCTTGCAAGGGGGCGCTTACAATGAGCAGTTCTTC.

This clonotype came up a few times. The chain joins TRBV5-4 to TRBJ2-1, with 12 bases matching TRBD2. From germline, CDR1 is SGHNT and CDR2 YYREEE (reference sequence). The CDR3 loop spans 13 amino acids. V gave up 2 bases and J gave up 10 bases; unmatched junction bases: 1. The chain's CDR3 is CASSFLAGGEQFF. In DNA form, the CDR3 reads TGTGCCAGCAGCTTTCTAGCGGGAGGGGAGCAGTTCTTC. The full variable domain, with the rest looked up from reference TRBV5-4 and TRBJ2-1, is ETGVTQSPTHLIKTRGQQVTLRCSSQSGHNTVSWYQQALGQGPQFIFQYYREEENGRGNFPPRFSGLQFPNYSSELNVNALELDDSALYLCASSFLAGGEQFFGPGTRLTVL.

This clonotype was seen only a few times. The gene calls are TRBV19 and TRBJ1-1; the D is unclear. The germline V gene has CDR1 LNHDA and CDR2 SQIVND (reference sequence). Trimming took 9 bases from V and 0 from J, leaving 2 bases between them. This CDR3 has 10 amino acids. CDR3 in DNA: TGTGCCAGCCTGAACACTGAAGCTTTCTTT. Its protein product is CASLNTEAFF.

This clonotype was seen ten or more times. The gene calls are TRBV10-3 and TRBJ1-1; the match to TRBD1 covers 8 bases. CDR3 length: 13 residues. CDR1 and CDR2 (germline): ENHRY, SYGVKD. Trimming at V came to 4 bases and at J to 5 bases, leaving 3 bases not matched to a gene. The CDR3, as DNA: TGTGCCATCAGTGCAGGGGGCTGGACTGAAGCTTTCTTT. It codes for CAISAGGWTEAFF.

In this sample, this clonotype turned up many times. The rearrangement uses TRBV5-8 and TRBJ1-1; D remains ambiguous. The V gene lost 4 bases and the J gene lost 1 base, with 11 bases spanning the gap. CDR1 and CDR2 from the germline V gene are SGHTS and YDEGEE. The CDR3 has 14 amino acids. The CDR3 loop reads CASSDYRQNTEAFF. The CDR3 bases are TGTGCCAGCAGCGACTATCGACAGAACACTGAAGCTTTCTTT.

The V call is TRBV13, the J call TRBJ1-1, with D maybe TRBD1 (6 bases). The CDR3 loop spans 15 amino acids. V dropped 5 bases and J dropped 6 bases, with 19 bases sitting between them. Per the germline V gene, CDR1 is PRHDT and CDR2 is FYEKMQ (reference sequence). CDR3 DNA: TGTGCCAGCAGCCCTCAAGGAAGACAGGCCCCTGAAGCTTTCTTT. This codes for CASSPQGRQAPEAFF. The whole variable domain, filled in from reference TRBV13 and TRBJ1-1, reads AAGVIQSPRHLIKEKRETATLKCYPIPRHDTVYWYQQGPGQDPQFLISFYEKMQSDKGSIPDRFSAQQFSDYHSELNMSSLELGDSALYFCASSPQGRQAPEAFFGQGTRLTVV.